This record concerns one TCR beta chain sequence. This CDR3 has 11 amino acids. Germline V gives CDR1 MNHEY, CDR2 SVGAGI. The data are from a study of brain metastases from non-small cell lung cancer. The method was immunoSEQ multiplex PCR; TCRdb's version includes in-frame clones alone and lacks a portion of them. The sample gives roughly 4,500 clones, roughly four fifths of which show up once; 5% to 6.5% is in the top ten. Material: tumor-adjacent normal tissue. This receptor was taken from a donor aged 40 or over with non-small cell lung cancer. J is TRBJ2-7 and V is TRBV6-5; D possibly corresponds to TRBD1 (6 bases). CDR3 coding DNA: TGTGCAAACGGACAGACCTACGAGCAGTACTTC. It encodes CANGQTYEQYF.